One sample yielded the 8 T cell receptor beta chains listed below, sequenced in a study of blood T cell repertoires in COVID-19. TCRdb keeps only in-frame clones here, not all; method: immunoSEQ multiplex PCR. The sample has roughly 320,000 clones, approximately 90% seen once; the top ten hold 3.5% to 5%. Source material: PBMCs or T cells enriched from blood (not recorded which). These TCRs come from a woman aged 25 to 45 who had been exposed to COVID-19.

This rearrangement joins TRBV7-8 to TRBJ1-2; D gene ambiguous. The germline gives CDR1 SGHVS, CDR2 FQNEAQ. The V gene lost 5 bases and the J gene lost 0 bases, with 13 bases spanning the gap. This CDR3 has 15 amino acids. Here the CDR3 reads CASSPPGLTNYGYTF. In nucleotides, the CDR3 is TGTGCCAGCAGCCCCCCTGGGCTAACTAACTATGGCTACACCTTC.

This clone came up once. V gene TRBV4-1 combines with J gene TRBJ1-2; unclear D gene. Trimming left V 1 base short and J 0 bases short, with 12 bases between. The CDR3 is made up of 16 amino acids. Germline-derived CDR1 and CDR2 are MGHRA and YSYEKL. The CDR3 DNA reads as TGCGCCAGCAGCCAAGTTGGAACAGCTGCTAACTATGGCTACACCTTC. It yields the protein CASSQVGTAANYGYTF.

This clone was observed at least ten times. This chain uses TRBV5-1 with TRBJ1-2; perhaps TRBD1 as D (5 bases). The germline V gene has CDR1 SGHRS and CDR2 YFSETQ. V lost 2 bases, J lost 4 bases, and 15 bases lay in between. The CDR3 has 15 residues. The CDR3 sequence: CASSFSRQLGYGYTF. The CDR3 DNA is TGCGCCAGCAGCTTCTCGCGACAGTTGGGCTATGGCTACACCTTC.

J is TRBJ1-1 and V is TRBV28; a weak D match, TRBD1 (6 bases). V was trimmed by 7 bases and J by 5 bases, leaving 14 bases between them. From germline, CDR1 is MDHEN and CDR2 SYDVKM. This CDR3 comprises 13 residues. The CDR3 DNA reads TGTGCCAGCAATAGGGGGAGTCGAACTGAAGCTTTCTTT. Translation gives CASNRGSRTEAFF.

This chain joins TRBV24-1 and TRBJ2-1; 11 bases line up with TRBD2. The CDR3 totals 16 residues. With 2 bases clipped from V and 5 bases from J, the junction kept 4 bases outside the gene matches. The germline CDR1 and CDR2 sequences are KGHDR and SFDVKD. CDR3 coding DNA: TGTGCCACCAGTGATTCCGGACTAGCGGGCCACAATGAGCAGTTCTTC. It translates to CATSDSGLAGHNEQFF.

The chain carries TRBV10-3 and TRBJ2-7; a weak D match, TRBD1 (5 bases). This CDR3 is 14 amino acids long. Trimming removed 0 bases at V and 5 bases at J, with 11 bases between. Germline V gene data show CDR1 as ENHRY and CDR2 as SYGVKD. CDR3 loop: CAISESGSGNEQYF. The CDR3 coding sequence is TGTGCCATCAGTGAGTCCGGTTCAGGGAACGAGCAGTACTTC.

Note on this clone: The junction and the germline gene differ at one end; a read error may be behind it. The chain combines TRBV13 with TRBJ2-7; perhaps TRBD2 as D (5 bases). Germline assignment: CDR1 PRHDT and CDR2 FYEKMQ (reference sequence). The CDR3 sequence is 13 residues long. CDR3 loop: CASSLGPGVEQYF. CDR3 DNA sequence: TGTGCCAGCAGCCTAGGCCCCGGGGTCGAGCAGTACTTC.

This rearrangement joins TRBV2 to TRBJ1-5; TRBD1 matches at 9 bases. J lost 6 bases, V lost 0 bases, and 6 bases had no gene match. Germline CDR1 and CDR2: SNHLY and FYNNEI. The CDR3 sequence is 16 residues long. CDR3 coding DNA: TGTGCCAGCAGTGAAGCGACCACAGGGGGCAGTCAGCCCCAGCATTTT. Its translation is CASSEATTGGSQPQHF.